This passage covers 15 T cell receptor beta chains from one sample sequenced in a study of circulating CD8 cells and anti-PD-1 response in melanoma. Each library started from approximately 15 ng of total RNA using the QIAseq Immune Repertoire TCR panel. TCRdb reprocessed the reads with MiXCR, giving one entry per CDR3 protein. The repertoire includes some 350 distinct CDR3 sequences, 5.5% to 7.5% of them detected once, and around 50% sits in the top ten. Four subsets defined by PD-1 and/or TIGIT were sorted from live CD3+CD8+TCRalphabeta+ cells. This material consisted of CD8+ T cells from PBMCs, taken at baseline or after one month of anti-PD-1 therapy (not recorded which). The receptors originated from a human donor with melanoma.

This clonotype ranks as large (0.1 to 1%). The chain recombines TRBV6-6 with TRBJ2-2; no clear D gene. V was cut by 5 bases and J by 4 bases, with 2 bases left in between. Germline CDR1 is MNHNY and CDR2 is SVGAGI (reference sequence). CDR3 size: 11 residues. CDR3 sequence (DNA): TGTGCCAGCAGTGCCACCGGGGAGCTGTTTTTT. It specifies CASSATGELFF.

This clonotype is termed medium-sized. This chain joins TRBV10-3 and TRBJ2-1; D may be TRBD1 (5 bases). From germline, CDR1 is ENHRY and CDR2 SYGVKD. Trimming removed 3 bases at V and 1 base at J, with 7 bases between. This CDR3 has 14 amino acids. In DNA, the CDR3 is TGTGCCATCAGTGACAGGGCATCCTACAATGAGCAGTTCTTC. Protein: CAISDRASYNEQFF.

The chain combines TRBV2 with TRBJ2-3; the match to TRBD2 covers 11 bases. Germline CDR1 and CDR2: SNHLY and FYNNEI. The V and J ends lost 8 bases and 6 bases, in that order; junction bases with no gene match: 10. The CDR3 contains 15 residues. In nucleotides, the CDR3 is TGTGCCAGCCGGGGACTAGCGGACCTCAGGGATACGCAGTATTTT. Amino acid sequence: CASRGLADLRDTQYF.

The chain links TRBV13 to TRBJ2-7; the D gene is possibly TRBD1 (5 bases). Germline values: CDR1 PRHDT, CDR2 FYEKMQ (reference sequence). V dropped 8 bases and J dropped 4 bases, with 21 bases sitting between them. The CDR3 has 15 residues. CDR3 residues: CASFDDSSKKYEQYF. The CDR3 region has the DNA TGTGCCAGCTTTGACGACAGCTCCAAAAAGTACGAGCAGTACTTC.

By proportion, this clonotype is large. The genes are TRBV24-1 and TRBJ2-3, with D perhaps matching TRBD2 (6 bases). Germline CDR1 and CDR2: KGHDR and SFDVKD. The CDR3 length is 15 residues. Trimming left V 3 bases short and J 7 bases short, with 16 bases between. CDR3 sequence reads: CATSDEGWGGNTQYF. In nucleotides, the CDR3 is TGTGCCACCAGTGATGAGGGTTGGGGCGGGAATACGCAGTATTTT.

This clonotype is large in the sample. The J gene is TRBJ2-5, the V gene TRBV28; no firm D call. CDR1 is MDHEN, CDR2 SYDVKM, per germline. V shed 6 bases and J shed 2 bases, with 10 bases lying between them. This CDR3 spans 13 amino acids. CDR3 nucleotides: TGTGCCAGCAGCCCACCGGCTCAAGAGACCCAGTACTTC. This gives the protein CASSPPAQETQYF.

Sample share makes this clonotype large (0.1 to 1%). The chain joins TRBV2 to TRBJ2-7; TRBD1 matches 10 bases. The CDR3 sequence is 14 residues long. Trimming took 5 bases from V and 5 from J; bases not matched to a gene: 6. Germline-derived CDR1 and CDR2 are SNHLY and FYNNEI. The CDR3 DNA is TGTGCCAGCAGTCCCGGGACAGGGGTAGACGAGCAGTACTTC. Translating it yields CASSPGTGVDEQYF.

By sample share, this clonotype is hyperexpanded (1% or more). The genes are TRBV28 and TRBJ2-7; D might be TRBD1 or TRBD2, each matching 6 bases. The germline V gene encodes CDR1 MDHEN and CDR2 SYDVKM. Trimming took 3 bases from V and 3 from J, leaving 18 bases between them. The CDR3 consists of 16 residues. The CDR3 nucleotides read TGTGCCAGCAGTTTGTCGGGGGCCTCGGGGCTCTACGAGCAGTACTTC. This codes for CASSLSGASGLYEQYF.

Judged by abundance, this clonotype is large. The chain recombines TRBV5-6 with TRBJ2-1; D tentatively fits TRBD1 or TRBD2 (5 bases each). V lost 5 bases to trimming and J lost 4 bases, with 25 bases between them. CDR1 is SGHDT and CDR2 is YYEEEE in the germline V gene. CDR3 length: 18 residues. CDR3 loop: CASSRLISGTEAYNEQFF. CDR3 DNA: TGTGCCAGCAGTCGTCTCATTTCCGGGACGGAGGCTTACAATGAGCAGTTCTTC.

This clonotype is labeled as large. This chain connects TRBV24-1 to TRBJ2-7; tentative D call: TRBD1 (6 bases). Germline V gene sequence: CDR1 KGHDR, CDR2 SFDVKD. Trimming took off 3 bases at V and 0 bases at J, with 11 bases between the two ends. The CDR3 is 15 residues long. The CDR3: CATSDPGASSYEQYF. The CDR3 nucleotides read TGTGCCACCAGTGATCCAGGGGCTAGCTCCTACGAGCAGTACTTC.

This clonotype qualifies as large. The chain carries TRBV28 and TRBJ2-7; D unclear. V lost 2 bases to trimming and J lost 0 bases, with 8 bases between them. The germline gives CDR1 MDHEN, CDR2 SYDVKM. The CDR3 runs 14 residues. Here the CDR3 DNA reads TGTGCCAGCAGTTTAGAGACACTCTCCTACGAGCAGTACTTC. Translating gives CASSLETLSYEQYF.

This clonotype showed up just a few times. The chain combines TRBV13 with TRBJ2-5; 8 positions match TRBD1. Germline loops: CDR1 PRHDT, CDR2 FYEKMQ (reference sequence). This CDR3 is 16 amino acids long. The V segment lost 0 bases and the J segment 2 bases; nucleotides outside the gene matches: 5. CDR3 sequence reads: CASSLGDREWQETQYF. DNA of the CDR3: TGTGCCAGCAGCTTAGGGGACAGGGAATGGCAAGAGACCCAGTACTTC.

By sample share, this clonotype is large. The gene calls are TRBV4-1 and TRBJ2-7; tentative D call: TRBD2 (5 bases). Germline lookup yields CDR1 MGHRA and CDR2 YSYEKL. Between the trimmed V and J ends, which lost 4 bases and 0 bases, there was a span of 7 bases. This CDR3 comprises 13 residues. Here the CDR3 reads CASSPGGSYEQYF. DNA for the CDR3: TGCGCCAGCAGCCCCGGAGGCTCCTACGAGCAGTACTTC.

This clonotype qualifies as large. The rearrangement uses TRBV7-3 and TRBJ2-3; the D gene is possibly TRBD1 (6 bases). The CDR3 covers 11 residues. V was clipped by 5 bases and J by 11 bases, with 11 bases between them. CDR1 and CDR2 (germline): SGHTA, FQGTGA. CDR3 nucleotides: TGTGCCAGCAGCACGGGACAATTGCAGTATTTT. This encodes CASSTGQLQYF.

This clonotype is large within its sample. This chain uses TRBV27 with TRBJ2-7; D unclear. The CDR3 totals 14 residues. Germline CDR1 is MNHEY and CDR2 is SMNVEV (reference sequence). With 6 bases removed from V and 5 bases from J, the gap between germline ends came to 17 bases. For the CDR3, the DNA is TGTGCCAGCAGACCGATTTGGGATGGCCACGAGCAGTACTTC. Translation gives CASRPIWDGHEQYF.